This T cell receptor beta chain was observed in a study of control samples from healthy donors and cancer patients. Method: immunoSEQ multiplex PCR; TCRdb's copy keeps in-frame clones and lacks some. The sample lists some 110,000 clones, about 93% occurring once. CDR3 length equals 14 residues. Per the germline V gene, CDR1 is LNHNV and CDR2 is YYDKDF (reference sequence). Trimming took 3 bases from V and 3 from J, leaving 12 bases between them. This receptor was taken from a man aged 30 to 45 in good health. Sequencing was done on a sample of blood. The chain has TRBV15 and TRBJ2-7; no reliable D call. The CDR3 nucleotides read TGTGCCACCAGCAGCCTTGGAACCTTCTACGAGCAGTACGTC. Protein sequence: CATSSLGTFYEQYV.